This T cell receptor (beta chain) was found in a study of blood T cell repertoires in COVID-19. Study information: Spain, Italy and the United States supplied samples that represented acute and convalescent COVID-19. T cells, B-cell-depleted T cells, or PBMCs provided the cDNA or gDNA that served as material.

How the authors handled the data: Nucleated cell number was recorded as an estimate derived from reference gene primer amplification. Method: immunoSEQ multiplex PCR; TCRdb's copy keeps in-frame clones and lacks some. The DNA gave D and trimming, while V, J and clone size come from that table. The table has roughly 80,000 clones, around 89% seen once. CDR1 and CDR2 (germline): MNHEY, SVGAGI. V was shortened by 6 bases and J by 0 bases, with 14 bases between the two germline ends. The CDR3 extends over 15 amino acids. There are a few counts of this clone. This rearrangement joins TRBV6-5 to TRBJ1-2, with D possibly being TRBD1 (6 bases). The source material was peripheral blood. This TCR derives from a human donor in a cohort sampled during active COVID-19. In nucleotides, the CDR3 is TGTGCCAGCAGAACATGGGACAAAGCTAACTATGGCTACACCTTC. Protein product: CASRTWDKANYGYTF.